This is a list of T cell receptor beta chains from one sample in a study of cytomegalovirus exposure and HLA in healthy donors. Profiled with immunoSEQ multiplex PCR; TCRdb holds only in-frame clones, not every one. The sample lists about 100,000 clones, approximately 68% seen once, with approximately 4.3% in the top ten. The sequenced sample was PBMCs. The receptors were sampled from a woman aged 18-29 years in good health and CMV-seropositive. Both conserved end residues are part of each CDR3. A D gene is named only where the DNA matches it firmly. Where a row states a size, it is once, few, many or the class of an expanded clone; other rows omit it.

clone size: NA
V gene: TRBV27
D gene: NA
J gene: TRBJ2-5
CDR3 length: 13
CDR3 DNA: TGTGCCAGCAGTTTTACGCGGAGTGAGACCCAGTACTTC
CDR3 protein: CASSFTRSETQYF

clone size: NA
V gene: TRBV27
D gene: TRBD2
J gene: TRBJ2-7
CDR3 length: 14
CDR3 DNA: TGTGCCAGCAGTTTAGCGGGAGGGCTATACGAGCAGTACTTC
CDR3 protein: CASSLAGGLYEQYF

clone size: NA
V gene: TRBV30
D gene: TRBD2
J gene: TRBJ2-1
CDR3 length: 16
CDR3 DNA: TGTGCCTGGAGTGTAACTAGCGCCGGCTCCTACAATGAGCAGTTCTTC
CDR3 protein: CAWSVTSAGSYNEQFF

clone size: NA
V gene: TRBV27
D gene: TRBD1
J gene: TRBJ2-1
CDR3 length: 17
CDR3 DNA: TGTGCCAGCAGTAAGGACAGGGGGCGCATATCAGGCAATGAGCAGTTCTTC
CDR3 protein: CASSKDRGRISGNEQFF

clone size: NA
V gene: TRBV7-9
D gene: NA
J gene: TRBJ1-1
CDR3 length: 12
CDR3 DNA: TGTGCCAGCAGTTGGCAGAACACTGAAGCTTTCTTT
CDR3 protein: CASSWQNTEAFF

clone size: NA
V gene: TRBV7-3
D gene: NA
J gene: TRBJ2-3
CDR3 length: 14
CDR3 DNA: TGTGCCAGCAGCTTAGCGGGCAGCACAGATACGCAGTATTTT
CDR3 protein: CASSLAGSTDTQYF

clone size: few
V gene: TRBV6-5
D gene: NA
J gene: TRBJ2-7
CDR3 length: 14
CDR3 DNA: TGTGCCAGCAGTACCCCGGGGTTGAGCTACGAGCAGTACTTC
CDR3 protein: CASSTPGLSYEQYF

clone size: NA
V gene: TRBV7-2
D gene: NA
J gene: TRBJ1-2
CDR3 length: 15
CDR3 DNA: TGTGCCAGCAGCTTAGCGGAGGGATACCCCTATGGCTACACCTTC
CDR3 protein: CASSLAEGYPYGYTF

clone size: NA
V gene: TRBV19
D gene: NA
J gene: TRBJ2-1
CDR3 length: 13
CDR3 DNA: TGTGCCAGTAGCGGGAGTAATTTCGATGAGCAGTTCTTC
CDR3 protein: CASSGSNFDEQFF

clone size: few
V gene: TRBV27
D gene: TRBD1
J gene: TRBJ1-1
CDR3 length: 15
CDR3 DNA: TGTGCCAGCAGTTTGTCACCGACAGGGACCACTGAAGCTTTCTTT
CDR3 protein: CASSLSPTGTTEAFF

clone size: NA
V gene: TRBV7-7
D gene: NA
J gene: TRBJ2-2
CDR3 length: 13
CDR3 DNA: TGTGCTAGCAGCGTACAGGGATCCGGGGAGCTGTTTTTT
CDR3 protein: CASSVQGSGELFF

clone size: NA
V gene: TRBV5-6
D gene: NA
J gene: TRBJ2-3
CDR3 length: 13
CDR3 DNA: TGTGCCAGCAGAACCGGACTAACAGATACGCAGTATTTT
CDR3 protein: CASRTGLTDTQYF

clone size: few
V gene: TRBV6-1
D gene: TRBD2
J gene: TRBJ2-2
CDR3 length: 13
CDR3 DNA: TGTGCCAGTAGCGGGGCGGTGGCCGGGGAGCTGTTTTTT
CDR3 protein: CASSGAVAGELFF

clone size: few
V gene: TRBV18
D gene: TRBD1
J gene: TRBJ1-1
CDR3 length: 17
CDR3 DNA: TGTGCCAGCTCACCAAGTTACGGACAGGGTGGAGACACTGAAGCTTTCTTT
CDR3 protein: CASSPSYGQGGDTEAFF

clone size: NA
V gene: TRBV5-3
D gene: NA
J gene: TRBJ1-1
CDR3 length: 13
CDR3 DNA: TGTGCCAGAAGCGATAGGGGGAAGGCAGAAGCTTTCTTT
CDR3 protein: CARSDRGKAEAFF

clone size: NA
V gene: TRBV28
D gene: NA
J gene: TRBJ2-7
CDR3 length: 14
CDR3 DNA: TGTGCCAGCAGTTCGACATTACAGGGCGGCGAGCAGTACTTC
CDR3 protein: CASSSTLQGGEQYF

clone size: NA
V gene: TRBV29-1
D gene: TRBD2
J gene: TRBJ2-5
CDR3 length: 16
CDR3 DNA: TGCAGCGTTGAAGATCGGGTGGGAGGGATTCAAGAGACCCAGTACTTC
CDR3 protein: CSVEDRVGGIQETQYF

clone size: NA
V gene: TRBV4-1
D gene: NA
J gene: TRBJ2-7
CDR3 length: 15
CDR3 DNA: TGCGCCAGCAGCCAAGGTGTCAGCGGCGGATACGAGCAGTACTTC
CDR3 protein: CASSQGVSGGYEQYF

clone size: NA
V gene: TRBV9
D gene: NA
J gene: TRBJ2-7
CDR3 length: 17
CDR3 DNA: TGTGCCAGCAGCGTAGGTCCCAGTACAGGAAATACCTACGAGCAGTACTTC
CDR3 protein: CASSVGPSTGNTYEQYF

clone size: NA
V gene: TRBV7-2
D gene: TRBD1
J gene: TRBJ2-1
CDR3 length: 15
CDR3 DNA: TGTGCCAGCAGCTTAGTTGGACAGGGGGCCGATGAGCAGTTCTTC
CDR3 protein: CASSLVGQGADEQFF

clone size: NA
V gene: TRBV27
D gene: NA
J gene: TRBJ2-7
CDR3 length: 15
CDR3 DNA: TGTGCCAGCAGTCAAATGGGCGGGACCCCCTACGAGCAGTACTTC
CDR3 protein: CASSQMGGTPYEQYF

clone size: NA
V gene: TRBV4-1
D gene: TRBD1
J gene: TRBJ2-7
CDR3 length: 15
CDR3 DNA: TGCGCCAGCAGCCACCCCGGACAGGGCTCCTACGAGCAGTACTTC
CDR3 protein: CASSHPGQGSYEQYF

clone size: NA
V gene: TRBV7-2
D gene: NA
J gene: TRBJ2-1
CDR3 length: 15
CDR3 DNA: TGTGCCAGCAGCTTAGCGGGCGACTCCTACAATGAGCAGTTCTTC
CDR3 protein: CASSLAGDSYNEQFF

clone size: NA
V gene: TRBV11-1
D gene: NA
J gene: TRBJ1-1
CDR3 length: 14
CDR3 DNA: TGTGCCAGCACCTCGGAGGGGCGGTCGACTGAAGCTTTCTTT
CDR3 protein: CASTSEGRSTEAFF

clone size: few
V gene: TRBV30
D gene: NA
J gene: TRBJ2-3
CDR3 length: 13
CDR3 DNA: TGTGCCTGGAGCCAGAGGCTCGCAGATACGCAGTATTTT
CDR3 protein: CAWSQRLADTQYF

clone size: NA
V gene: TRBV9
D gene: NA
J gene: TRBJ2-1
CDR3 length: 13
CDR3 DNA: TGTGCCAGCAGCAGACGTAGCGGCAATGAGCAGTTCTTC
CDR3 protein: CASSRRSGNEQFF

clone size: NA
V gene: TRBV25-1
D gene: NA
J gene: TRBJ2-1
CDR3 length: 13
CDR3 DNA: TGTGCCAGCAACCGAGGGTGGAACAATGAGCAGTTCTTC
CDR3 protein: CASNRGWNNEQFF

clone size: NA
V gene: TRBV27
D gene: TRBD2
J gene: TRBJ2-1
CDR3 length: 21
CDR3 DNA: TGTGCCAGCAGCCTTAGTTCGGGGGGACTAGCGGGGAAAAAGGGCTACAATGAGCAGTTCTTC
CDR3 protein: CASSLSSGGLAGKKGYNEQFF

clone size: NA
V gene: TRBV30
D gene: TRBD1
J gene: TRBJ1-2
CDR3 length: 13
CDR3 DNA: TGTGCCTGGATACCGACAGGGGGGGATGGCTACACCTTC
CDR3 protein: CAWIPTGGDGYTF

clone size: NA
V gene: TRBV9
D gene: TRBD1
J gene: TRBJ1-5
CDR3 length: 14
CDR3 DNA: TGTGCCAGCAGCACAGGGGGTTGGGGTCAGCCCCAGCATTTT
CDR3 protein: CASSTGGWGQPQHF

clone size: once
V gene: TRBV11-1
D gene: TRBD1
J gene: TRBJ1-2
CDR3 length: 15
CDR3 DNA: TGTGCCAGCAGCTTTCACCAGGGGGCGCCGGATGGCTACACCTTC
CDR3 protein: CASSFHQGAPDGYTF

clone size: NA
V gene: TRBV4-1
D gene: NA
J gene: TRBJ1-2
CDR3 length: 14
CDR3 DNA: TGCGCCAGCAGCCAACAAACAGGGTACCTAGGCTACACCTTC
CDR3 protein: CASSQQTGYLGYTF

clone size: NA
V gene: TRBV6-5
D gene: TRBD2
J gene: TRBJ2-5
CDR3 length: 15
CDR3 DNA: TGTGCCAGCAGTTACCTAGCGGGAGGGCAAGAGACCCAGTACTTC
CDR3 protein: CASSYLAGGQETQYF

clone size: few
V gene: TRBV7-7
D gene: TRBD1
J gene: TRBJ2-3
CDR3 length: 14
CDR3 DNA: TGTGCTAGCAGCCGGGACAGGGGAAAAGATACGCAGTATTTT
CDR3 protein: CASSRDRGKDTQYF

clone size: NA
V gene: TRBV9
D gene: TRBD2
J gene: TRBJ2-1
CDR3 length: 14
CDR3 DNA: TGTGCCAGCAGCGTACGACTAGGGAGGGGTGAGCAGTTCTTC
CDR3 protein: CASSVRLGRGEQFF

clone size: NA
V gene: TRBV5-6
D gene: TRBD1
J gene: TRBJ2-7
CDR3 length: 14
CDR3 DNA: TGTGCCAGCAGCCCCCGAGGGGGCTTCGACGAGCAGTACTTC
CDR3 protein: CASSPRGGFDEQYF

clone size: NA
V gene: TRBV29-1
D gene: TRBD1
J gene: TRBJ1-3
CDR3 length: 16
CDR3 DNA: TGCAGCGTTGAAAATTTACAGGGGAGTTCTGGAAACACCATATATTTT
CDR3 protein: CSVENLQGSSGNTIYF

clone size: NA
V gene: TRBV7-9
D gene: TRBD2
J gene: TRBJ2-3
CDR3 length: 14
CDR3 DNA: TGTGCCAGCAGAGGACTAGCGGGAGTTGATACGCAGTATTTT
CDR3 protein: CASRGLAGVDTQYF

clone size: NA
V gene: TRBV29-1
D gene: TRBD1
J gene: TRBJ2-2
CDR3 length: 13
CDR3 DNA: TGCAGCGCCGGGGACAGTGTCACCGGGGAGCTGTTTTTT
CDR3 protein: CSAGDSVTGELFF

clone size: NA
V gene: TRBV7-2
D gene: TRBD2
J gene: TRBJ2-1
CDR3 length: 16
CDR3 DNA: TGTGCCAGCAGCCCAGGACTAGCGGGATACAACAATGAGCAGTTCTTC
CDR3 protein: CASSPGLAGYNNEQFF

clone size: NA
V gene: TRBV5-6
D gene: NA
J gene: TRBJ2-7
CDR3 length: 12
CDR3 DNA: TGTGCCAGCAGCTTGTCAGGATACGAGCAGTACTTC
CDR3 protein: CASSLSGYEQYF

clone size: NA
V gene: TRBV4-1
D gene: TRBD1
J gene: TRBJ1-1
CDR3 length: 15
CDR3 DNA: TGCGCCAGCAGCCAAGAAAGTGCAGGGGGCACTGAAGCTTTCTTT
CDR3 protein: CASSQESAGGTEAFF

clone size: NA
V gene: TRBV7-2
D gene: NA
J gene: TRBJ2-7
CDR3 length: 16
CDR3 DNA: TGTGCCAGCAGCCGTGATGCTAGTTATCCACTATACGAGCAGTACTTC
CDR3 protein: CASSRDASYPLYEQYF

clone size: few
V gene: TRBV25-1
D gene: TRBD1
J gene: TRBJ1-1
CDR3 length: 18
CDR3 DNA: TGTGCCAGCAGTGACTCCGGGACAGGGGCTCCCCTGAACACTGAAGCTTTCTTT
CDR3 protein: CASSDSGTGAPLNTEAFF

clone size: NA
V gene: TRBV11-2
D gene: TRBD2
J gene: TRBJ2-1
CDR3 length: 15
CDR3 DNA: TGTGCCAGCAGCTCACCGGGACTAGGGTTCGATGAGCAGTTCTTC
CDR3 protein: CASSSPGLGFDEQFF

clone size: NA
V gene: TRBV2
D gene: TRBD1
J gene: TRBJ1-6
CDR3 length: 16
CDR3 DNA: TGTGCCAGCAGTGAAGCGAGGACAGGTTATAATTCACCCCTCCACTTT
CDR3 protein: CASSEARTGYNSPLHF

clone size: NA
V gene: TRBV7-8
D gene: NA
J gene: TRBJ1-1
CDR3 length: 17
CDR3 DNA: TGTGCCAGCAGCCCCCCGTTCGCGGCCAGGGAGAACACTGAAGCTTTCTTT
CDR3 protein: CASSPPFAARENTEAFF

clone size: NA
V gene: TRBV6-4
D gene: TRBD2
J gene: TRBJ2-7
CDR3 length: 14
CDR3 DNA: TGTGCCAGCAGTGTAGCTAGCGGGCAATACGAGCAGTACTTC
CDR3 protein: CASSVASGQYEQYF

clone size: NA
V gene: TRBV2
D gene: NA
J gene: TRBJ2-2
CDR3 length: 15
CDR3 DNA: TGTGCCAGCAGTGTTGGGGGCGGAACCGCTGGGGAGCTGTTTTTT
CDR3 protein: CASSVGGGTAGELFF

clone size: once
V gene: TRBV27
D gene: NA
J gene: TRBJ2-1
CDR3 length: 12
CDR3 DNA: TGTGCCACCCTTATAGGGGCTAATGAGCAGTTCTTC
CDR3 protein: CATLIGANEQFF

clone size: few
V gene: TRBV13
D gene: TRBD1
J gene: TRBJ1-1
CDR3 length: 15
CDR3 DNA: TGTGCCAGCAGCTTAGAGGGACAGTTGAACACTGAAGCTTTCTTT
CDR3 protein: CASSLEGQLNTEAFF

clone size: few
V gene: TRBV19
D gene: TRBD1
J gene: TRBJ1-1
CDR3 length: 18
CDR3 DNA: TGTGCCAGTAGTATAGGGAGGGTTGCAGGGGGCATGAACACTGAAGCTTTCTTT
CDR3 protein: CASSIGRVAGGMNTEAFF